Below, one T cell receptor beta chain is given with its context. This specimen comes from a study of blood T cell repertoires in COVID-19. At the level of the study: Researchers got acute and convalescent COVID-19 samples from the United States, Italy and Spain. In each case, the material was cDNA or gDNA derived from T cells, B-cell-depleted T cells, or PBMCs.

TCRdb's table, derived via immunoSEQ multiplex PCR, lists solely in-frame clones and lacks some. The table has about 39,000 clones, 85% to 90% seen once. The V gene's germline CDR1 is LNHDA and CDR2 SQIVND (reference sequence). The V gene lost 1 base and the J gene lost 1 base, with 5 bases spanning the gap. The CDR3 covers 14 residues. This sequence originates from a man aged 55 to 70 with acute or convalescent COVID-19. V usage is TRBV19 and J usage is TRBJ1-5; no firm D call. The sequenced sample was peripheral blood. In DNA, the CDR3 is TGTGCCAGTAGTATAGCCGGGAGCAATCAGCCCCAGCATTTT. Translation: CASSIAGSNQPQHF.